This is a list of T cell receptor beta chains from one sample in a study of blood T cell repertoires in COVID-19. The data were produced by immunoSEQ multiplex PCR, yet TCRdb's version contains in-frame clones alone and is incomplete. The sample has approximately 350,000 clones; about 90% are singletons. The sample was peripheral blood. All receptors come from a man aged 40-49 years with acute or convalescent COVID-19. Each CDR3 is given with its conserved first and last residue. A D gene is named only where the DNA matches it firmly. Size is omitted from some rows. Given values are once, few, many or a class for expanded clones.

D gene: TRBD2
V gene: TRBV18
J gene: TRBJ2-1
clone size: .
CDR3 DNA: TGTGCCAGCTCACCGCCGGATCTAGCGGGAGGGGACAATGAGCAGTTCTTC
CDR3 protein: CASSPPDLAGGDNEQFF

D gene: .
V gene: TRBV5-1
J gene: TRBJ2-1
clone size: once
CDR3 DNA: TGCGCCAGCAGCCTAAGCTGGGGCAGTGAGCAGTTCTTC
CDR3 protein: CASSLSWGSEQFF

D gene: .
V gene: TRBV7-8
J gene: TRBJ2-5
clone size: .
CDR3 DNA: TGTGCCAGTTCAGGGGGGAGCGGCCAAGAGACCCAGTACTTC
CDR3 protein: CASSGGSGQETQYF

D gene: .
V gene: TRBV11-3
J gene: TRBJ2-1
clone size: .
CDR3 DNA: TGTGCCAGCAGCTTAAATCTCTACAATGAGCAGTTCTTC
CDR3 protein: CASSLNLYNEQFF

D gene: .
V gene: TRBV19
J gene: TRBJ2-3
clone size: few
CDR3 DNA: TGTGCCAGTAGGCCATCGGGTAGTCCAGATACGCAGTATTTT
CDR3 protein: CASRPSGSPDTQYF

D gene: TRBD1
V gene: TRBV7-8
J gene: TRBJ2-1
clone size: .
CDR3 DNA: TGTGCCAGCAGCTCCGGGACAGGGATCTTCTACAATGAGCAGTTCTTC
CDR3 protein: CASSSGTGIFYNEQFF

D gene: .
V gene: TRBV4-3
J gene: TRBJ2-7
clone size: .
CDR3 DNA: TGCGCCAGCAGCCAAGACCCAGACAGCCCCACTAACTTC
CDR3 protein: CASSQDPDSPTNF

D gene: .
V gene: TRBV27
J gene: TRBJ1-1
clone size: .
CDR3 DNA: TGTGCCAGCAGTTCCCAAGCAGGGGCTGAAGCTTTCTTT
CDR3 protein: CASSSQAGAEAFF

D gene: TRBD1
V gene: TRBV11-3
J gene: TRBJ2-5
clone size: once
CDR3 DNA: TGTGCCAGCAGCCTACGACAGGGGGAGGAGACCCAGTACTTC
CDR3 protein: CASSLRQGEETQYF

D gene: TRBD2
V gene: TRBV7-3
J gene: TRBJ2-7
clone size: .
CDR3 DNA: TGTGCCAGCAGCCCGAGATACGGGCGGACTAGCGGGAGTATAGGGTACGAGCAGTACTTC
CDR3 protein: CASSPRYGRTSGSIGYEQYF

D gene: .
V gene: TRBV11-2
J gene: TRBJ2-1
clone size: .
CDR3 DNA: TGTGCCAGCAGCGCCAACAGGGTAACCTACAATGAGCAGTTCTTC
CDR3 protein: CASSANRVTYNEQFF

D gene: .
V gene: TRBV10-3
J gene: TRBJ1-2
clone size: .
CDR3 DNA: TGTGCCATCAGTGAATACAGGGCGAATTATGGCTACACCTTC
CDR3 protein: CAISEYRANYGYTF

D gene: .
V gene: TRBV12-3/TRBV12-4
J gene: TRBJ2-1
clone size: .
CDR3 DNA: TGTGCCAGCGGGAAGCGGAGACAGGCTCAGTTCTTC
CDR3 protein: CASGKRRQAQFF

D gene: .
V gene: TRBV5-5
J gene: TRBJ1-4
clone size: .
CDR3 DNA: TGTGCCAGCAGCGCCGCAGGACAGAGTATGGAAGCACTGTTTTTT
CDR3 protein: CASSAAGQSMEALFF

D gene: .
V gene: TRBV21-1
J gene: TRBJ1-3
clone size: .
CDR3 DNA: TGTGCCAGCACTAGACAGGGAAGCTCTGGAAACACCATATATTTT
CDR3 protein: CASTRQGSSGNTIYF

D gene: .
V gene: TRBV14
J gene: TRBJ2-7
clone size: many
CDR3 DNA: TGTGCCAGCAGCCTATACGGACAGTTAGGGTTCTACGAGCAGTACTTC
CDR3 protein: CASSLYGQLGFYEQYF

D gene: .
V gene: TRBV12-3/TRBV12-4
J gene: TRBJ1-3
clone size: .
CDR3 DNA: TGTGCCAGCAGCCCCCCCGTTGGAAACACCATATATTTT
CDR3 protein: CASSPPVGNTIYF

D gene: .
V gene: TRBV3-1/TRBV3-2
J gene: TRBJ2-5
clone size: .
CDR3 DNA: TGTGCCAGCAGCCAAGGAGGGGGGGCCGGGGAGACCCAGTACTTC
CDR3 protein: CASSQGGGAGETQYF

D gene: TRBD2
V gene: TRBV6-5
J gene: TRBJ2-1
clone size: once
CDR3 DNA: TGTGCCAGCAGCCTTAGCGGGAGTAACCACAATGAGCAGTTCTTC
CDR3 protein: CASSLSGSNHNEQFF

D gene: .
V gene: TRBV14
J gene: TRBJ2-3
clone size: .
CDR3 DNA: TGTGCCAGCAGCACCTGGGGGCGGACAGCTACAGATACGCAGTATTTT
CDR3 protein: CASSTWGRTATDTQYF

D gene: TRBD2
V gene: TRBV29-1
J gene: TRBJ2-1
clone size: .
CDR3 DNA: TGCAGCACCGAGCGGGACCCTGTCAATGAGCAGTTCTTC
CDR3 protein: CSTERDPVNEQFF

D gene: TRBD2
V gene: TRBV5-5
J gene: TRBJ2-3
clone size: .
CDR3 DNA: TGTGCCAGCAGCGGGACTAGTCGTACAGATACGCAGTATTTT
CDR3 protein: CASSGTSRTDTQYF

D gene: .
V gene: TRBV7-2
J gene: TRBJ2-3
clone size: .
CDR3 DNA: TGTGCCAGCAGCTCGAACCCCGGGACAGATACGCAGTATTTT
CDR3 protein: CASSSNPGTDTQYF

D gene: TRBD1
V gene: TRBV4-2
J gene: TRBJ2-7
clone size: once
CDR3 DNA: TGTGCCAGCAGCCAAGAACACAGGGGTGGGCACGAGCAGTACTTC
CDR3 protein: CASSQEHRGGHEQYF

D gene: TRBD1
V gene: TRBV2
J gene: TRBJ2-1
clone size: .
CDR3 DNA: TGTGCCAGCCGGGACAGGGAGAGCTCGCCCTACAATGAGCAGTTCTTC
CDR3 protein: CASRDRESSPYNEQFF

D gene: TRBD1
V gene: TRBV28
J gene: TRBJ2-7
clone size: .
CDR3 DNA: TGTGCCAGCAGTCGACACGGGACAGGGCGAGAGCAGTACTTC
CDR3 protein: CASSRHGTGREQYF